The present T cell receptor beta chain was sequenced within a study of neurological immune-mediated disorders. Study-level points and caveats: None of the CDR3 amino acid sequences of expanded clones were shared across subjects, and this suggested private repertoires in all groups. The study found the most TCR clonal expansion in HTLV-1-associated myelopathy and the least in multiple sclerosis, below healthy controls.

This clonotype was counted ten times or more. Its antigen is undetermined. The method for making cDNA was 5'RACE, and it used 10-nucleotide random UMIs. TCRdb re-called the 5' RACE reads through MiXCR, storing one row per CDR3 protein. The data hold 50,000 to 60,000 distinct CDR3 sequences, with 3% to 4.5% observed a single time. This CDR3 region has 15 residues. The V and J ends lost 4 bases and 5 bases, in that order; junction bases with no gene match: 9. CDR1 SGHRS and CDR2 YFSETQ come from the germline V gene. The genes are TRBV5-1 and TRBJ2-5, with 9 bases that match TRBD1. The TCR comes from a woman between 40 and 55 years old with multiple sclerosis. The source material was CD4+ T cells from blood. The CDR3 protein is CASSGGQGEWETQYF. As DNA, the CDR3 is TGCGCCAGCAGCGGGGGACAGGGAGAGTGGGAGACCCAGTACTTC.